One sample yielded the 6 T cell receptor beta chains listed below, sequenced in a study of blood T cell repertoires in COVID-19. Profiling relied on immunoSEQ multiplex PCR, and the TCRdb table lists in-frame clones only, not all of them. The repertoire holds roughly 50,000 clones, with roughly nine tenths as singletons. Specimen: peripheral blood. Receptors originate from a human donor in a cohort sampled during active COVID-19.

The gene calls are TRBV4-1 and TRBJ2-7, with 7 bases identical to TRBD2. After removal of 3 bases from V and 0 bases from J, the junction contained 2 bases not matched to a gene. The CDR3 is 14 residues long. CDR1 is MGHRA, CDR2 YSYEKL, per germline. CDR3 protein: CASSHGGSSYEQYF. CDR3 DNA sequence: TGCGCCAGCAGCCACGGGGGGAGCTCCTACGAGCAGTACTTC.

The gene calls are TRBV19 and TRBJ1-2, with a weak D call TRBD1 (6 bases). The germline CDR1 and CDR2 sequences are LNHDA and SQIVND (reference sequence). V lost 1 base to trimming and J lost 6 bases, with 12 bases between them. The CDR3 has 14 residues. Here the CDR3 reads CASSIGGTPNGYTF. CDR3 DNA: TGTGCCAGTAGTATAGGGGGGACACCGAATGGCTACACCTTC.

A word on this clone: At one boundary the junction diverges from the germline segment, which might be a read error. The V and J genes are TRBV7-7 and TRBJ2-5, with 9 bases identical to TRBD2. CDR3 length equals 14 residues. Germline V gives CDR1 SSHAT, CDR2 FNYEAQ (reference sequence). This CDR3 is CASSRAGGRETQYF. The DNA of the CDR3 is TGTGCTAGCAGCAGAGCGGGGGGCAGGGAGACCCAGTACTTC.

This rearrangement joins TRBV19 to TRBJ1-1; D is unresolved. Trimming removed 3 bases at V and 5 bases at J, with 10 bases between. Germline V gene sequence: CDR1 LNHDA, CDR2 SQIVND (reference sequence). The CDR3 runs 13 residues. This CDR3 is CASSINWRTEAFF. The CDR3 DNA is TGTGCCAGTAGTATTAACTGGAGGACTGAAGCTTTCTTT.

The chain couples TRBV7-2 to TRBJ1-6; the D gene is possibly TRBD1 (6 bases). Per the germline V gene, CDR1 is SGHTA and CDR2 is FQGNSA. The CDR3 runs 13 residues. The ends were cut back, 5 bases at V and 16 bases at J, with 18 bases in the middle. DNA for the CDR3: TGTGCCAGCAGCACCCTCTCGACAGGCCCTCTCCACTTT. This sequence encodes CASSTLSTGPLHF.

The sample holds a few counts of this clone. This chain joins TRBV5-1 and TRBJ1-6; possibly TRBD1 for D (6 bases). The germline V and J ends were trimmed by 5 bases and 0 bases, with 12 bases remaining between them. Germline assignment: CDR1 SGHRS and CDR2 YFSETQ. CDR3 length: 16 amino acids. For the CDR3, the DNA is TGCGCCAGCAGACCTACAGGGAGCTCCTATAATTCACCCCTCCACTTT. It yields the protein CASRPTGSSYNSPLHF.